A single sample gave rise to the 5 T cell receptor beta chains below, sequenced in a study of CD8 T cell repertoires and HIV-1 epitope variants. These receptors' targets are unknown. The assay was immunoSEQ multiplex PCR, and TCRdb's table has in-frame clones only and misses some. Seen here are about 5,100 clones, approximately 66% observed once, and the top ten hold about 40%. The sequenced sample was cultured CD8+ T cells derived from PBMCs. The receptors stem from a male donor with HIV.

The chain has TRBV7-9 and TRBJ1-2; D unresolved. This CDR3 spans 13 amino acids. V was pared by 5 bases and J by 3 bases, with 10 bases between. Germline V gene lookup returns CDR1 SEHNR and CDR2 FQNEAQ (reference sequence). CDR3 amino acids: CASSIPGYYGYTF. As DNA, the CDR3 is TGTGCCAGCAGCATCCCGGGATACTATGGCTACACCTTC.

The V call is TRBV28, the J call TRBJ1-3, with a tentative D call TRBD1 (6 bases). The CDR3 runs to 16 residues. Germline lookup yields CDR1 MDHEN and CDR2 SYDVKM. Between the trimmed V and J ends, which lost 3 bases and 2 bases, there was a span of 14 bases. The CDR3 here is CASSFDAGAPGNTIYF. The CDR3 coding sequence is TGTGCCAGCAGTTTTGACGCGGGGGCGCCTGGAAACACCATATATTTT.

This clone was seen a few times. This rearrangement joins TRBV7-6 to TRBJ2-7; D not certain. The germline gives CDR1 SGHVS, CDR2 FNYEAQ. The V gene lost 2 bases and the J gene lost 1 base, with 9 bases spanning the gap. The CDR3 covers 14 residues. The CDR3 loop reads CASSLLDGSYEQYF. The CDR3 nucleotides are TGTGCCAGCAGCTTACTGGACGGATCCTACGAGCAGTACTTC.

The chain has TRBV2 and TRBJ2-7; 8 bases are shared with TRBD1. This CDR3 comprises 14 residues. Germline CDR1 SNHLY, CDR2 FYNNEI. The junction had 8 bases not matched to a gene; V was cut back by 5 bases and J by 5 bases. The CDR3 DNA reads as TGTGCCAGCAGTCCTCAGGGGACAGGTAACGAGCAGTACTTC. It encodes CASSPQGTGNEQYF.

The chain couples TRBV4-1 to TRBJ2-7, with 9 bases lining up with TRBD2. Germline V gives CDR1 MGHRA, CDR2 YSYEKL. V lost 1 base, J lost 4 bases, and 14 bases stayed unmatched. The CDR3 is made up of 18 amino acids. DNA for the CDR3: TGCGCCAGCAGCCAAGTTTATGGTGCGATTAGCGGGAGTTACGAGCAGTACTTC. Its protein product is CASSQVYGAISGSYEQYF.